This T cell receptor beta chain was observed in a study of cytomegalovirus exposure and HLA in healthy donors. Study observations and caveats: A later analysis found TCR association rates differed by HLA locus, highest for DRB1 and lowest for HLA-C. Donors belonging to an Asian-associated ancestry cluster reportedly showed fewer N-insertions in productive TCRs than the roughly 700-donor mean, according to what a later analysis found.

With respect to this clone: Its antigen is not identified.

It was with 60 Vbeta and 13 Jbeta primers that the PCR ran. Measured with immunoSEQ multiplex PCR; TCRdb has only the in-frame clones, and not every one. The repertoire holds under 150,000 clones, with 50% to 65% as singletons. The germline V gene encodes CDR1 LNHNV and CDR2 YYDKDF (reference sequence). The V segment lost 4 bases and the J segment 2 bases; nucleotides outside the gene matches: 3. The CDR3 sequence is 15 residues long. Sample: PBMCs. The TCR sequence derives from a man aged 40-50 years in good health and CMV-seropositive. The chain is built from TRBV15 and TRBJ2-5; 11 nucleotides agree with TRBD2. CDR3 loop: CATSTTSGSQETQYF. In DNA form, the CDR3 reads TGTGCCACCAGCACTACTAGCGGGAGTCAAGAGACCCAGTACTTC. Together with reference TRBV15 and TRBJ2-5, the CDR3 gives the full variable domain: DAMVIQNPRYQVTQFGKPVTLSCSQTLNHNVMYWYQQKSSQAPKLLFHYYDKDFNNEADTPDNFQSRRPNTSFCFLDIRSPGLGDTAMYLCATSTTSGSQETQYFGPGTRLLVL.